Listed below are T cell receptor beta chains from one sample, sequenced in a study of T cell repertoires in cytomegalovirus infection. These TCRs' antigens remain unknown. Via MiXCR, TCRdb re-called the reads, giving one row per CDR3 protein. Found here are about 830,000 distinct CDR3 sequences, approximately 30% of them singletons; the top ten hold roughly an eighth. The input for sequencing was cultured CD8+ T cells from PBMCs, taken from culture after CMV antigen stimulation. The receptors were sampled from a human donor in good health (CMV status not recorded). Some clones in this sample may be carry-over from other donors' samples. Both conserved end residues are part of each CDR3. D genes are given only for firm matches. Rows may omit the clone size; those that give it use once, few, many or a size class.

TRBV6-2/TRBV6-3,TRBJ2-5,TRBD2,-,CASSYSTTSGGFETQYF,TGTGCCAGCAGTTACTCGACTACTAGCGGGGGGTTTGAGACCCAGTACTTC
TRBV6-5,TRBJ1-1,-,few,CASSEPAIGQGNTEAFF,TGTGCCAGCAGTGAACCGGCTATTGGGCAGGGGAACACTGAAGCTTTCTTT
TRBV4-1,TRBJ1-5,-,-,CASSQARGFQPQHF,TGCGCCAGCAGCCAAGCGAGGGGATTTCAGCCCCAGCATTTT
TRBV7-2,TRBJ1-4,TRBD1,many,CASSSPGQSNEKLFF,TGTGCCAGCAGCTCTCCGGGACAGAGTAATGAAAAACTGTTTTTT
TRBV12-3/TRBV12-4,TRBJ2-5,-,-,CASSFSLQGETQYF,TGTGCCAGCAGTTTTAGCTTACAGGGAGAGACCCAGTACTTC
TRBV27,TRBJ2-2,-,once,CASSPRATNTWELFF,TGTGCCAGCAGCCCCAGGGCTACGAACACCTGGGAGCTGTTTTTT
TRBV27,TRBJ2-1,TRBD1,-,CASSSLSGTGEVREQFF,TGTGCCAGCAGTTCACTGTCCGGGACAGGGGAAGTCAGGGAGCAGTTCTTC
TRBV12-3/TRBV12-4,TRBJ2-5,-,-,CVCGRGGETQYF,TGCGTTTGCGGCAGGGGGGGAGAGACCCAGTACTTC
TRBV2,TRBJ2-2,-,few,CARDGVTGELFF,TGTGCCCGCGACGGGGTCACCGGGGAGCTGTTTTTT
TRBV28,TRBJ1-5,TRBD1,-,CASRPDRGLNQPQHF,TGTGCCAGCAGGCCGGACAGGGGACTCAATCAGCCCCAGCATTTT
TRBV9,TRBJ2-1,-,-,CASSPWADYNEQFF,TGTGCCAGCAGCCCCTGGGCGGATTACAATGAGCAGTTCTTC
TRBV7-8,TRBJ1-3,TRBD1,-,CASRDRGSGNTIYF,TGTGCCAGCCGGGACAGGGGGTCTGGAAACACCATATATTTT
TRBV15,TRBJ1-1,-,-,CATSRDRDLTEAFF,TGTGCCACCAGCAGAGATAGGGACTTAACTGAAGCTTTCTTT
TRBV7-4,TRBJ1-4,-,-,CASSLGDQVNPLWSEKLFF,TGTGCCAGCAGCTTAGGCGATCAGGTTAATCCGCTATGGAGCGAAAAACTGTTTTTT
TRBV7-2,TRBJ2-3,TRBD2,many,CASSLEYTRLAGGLDTQYF,TGTGCCAGCAGCTTAGAATATACGCGGCTAGCGGGGGGGTTAGATACGCAGTATTTT
TRBV5-1,TRBJ2-6,TRBD1,-,CASSWDGQGAVGANVLTF,TGCGCCAGCAGCTGGGACGGCCAGGGGGCGGTTGGGGCCAACGTCCTGACTTTC
TRBV7-9,TRBJ2-3,-,few,CASLMDVTVDTQYF,TGTGCCAGTCTAATGGACGTCACTGTGGATACGCAGTATTTT
TRBV7-6,TRBJ1-2,TRBD1,few,CASSPSPGGLADYGYTF,TGTGCCAGCAGCCCTAGCCCAGGGGGACTAGCTGACTATGGCTACACCTTC
TRBV6-6,TRBJ1-1,-,-,CANSYSGWNTEAFF,TGTGCCAACAGTTACTCGGGGTGGAACACTGAAGCTTTCTTT